The TCR beta chain described here comes from a study of OX40 agonist ivuxolimab in advanced cancers. The ends were cut back, 2 bases at V and 4 bases at J, with 8 bases in the middle. This CDR3 spans 13 amino acids. Per the germline V gene, CDR1 is SEHNR and CDR2 is FQNEAQ (reference sequence). Using immunoSEQ multiplex PCR, the repertoire was profiled, and TCRdb retains in-frame clones only, with some absent. The table lists around 72,000 clones, 65% to 85% of them singletons. The specimen was CD4+ or CD8+ T cells sorted from blood, collected in a trial of the OX40 agonist ivuxolimab. This receptor was identified in an adult with an advanced solid tumor such as melanoma, head and neck, liver or kidney cancer. The rearrangement joins TRBV7-9 to TRBJ1-2; D is unclear. CDR3 loop: CASSLSQVYGYTF. CDR3 bases: TGTGCCAGCAGCTTATCACAAGTCTATGGCTACACCTTC.